The 30 T cell receptor beta chains listed next were all sequenced from one sample in a study of blood T cell repertoires in COVID-19. Repertoires were generated with immunoSEQ multiplex PCR, while TCRdb's copy carries only in-frame clones and drops some. The sample has roughly 240,000 clones, approximately 84% seen once. Input material: peripheral blood. The receptors shown here come from an elderly woman with acute or convalescent COVID-19.

The sample holds a few counts of this clone. The chain joins TRBV4-3 to TRBJ2-7; 9 bases fit TRBD2. The CDR3 is made up of 16 amino acids. The germline CDR1 and CDR2 sequences are LGHNA and YSLEER. The V and J ends lost 1 base and 2 bases, in that order; junction bases with no gene match: 6. The CDR3 here is CASSQALAGGTYEQYF. The CDR3 coding sequence is TGCGCCAGCAGCCAAGCACTAGCGGGTGGAACCTACGAGCAGTACTTC.

This clone appeared a single time. The chain employs TRBV6-1 and TRBJ1-3, with D uncertain. There are 16 residues in the CDR3. Germline CDR1 and CDR2: MNHNS and SASEGT. The germline V and J ends were trimmed by 3 bases and 0 bases, with 12 bases remaining between them. The CDR3 nucleotides are TGTGCCAGCAGTGATGGAGGACTGATCTCTGGAAACACCATATATTTT. It specifies CASSDGGLISGNTIYF.

The CDR3 nucleotides are TGTGCCAGCAGCCAAGGGCAAATCACTGAAGCTTTCTTT. Encoded protein: CASSQGQITEAFF. This chain joins TRBV3-1 (or the pseudogene TRBV3-2) and TRBJ1-1, with D hard to call. CDR1 and CDR2 from the germline V gene are LGHDT and YNNKEL (reference sequence). The V end lost 1 base, the J end lost 4 bases, and 7 bases lay between the germline ends. The CDR3 has 13 amino acids.

The genes are TRBV3-1 (or the pseudogene TRBV3-2) and TRBJ1-2, with D perhaps matching TRBD1 (5 bases). The ends were cut back, 0 bases at V and 8 bases at J, with 19 bases in the middle. The CDR3 runs 16 residues. The germline V gene encodes CDR1 LGHDT and CDR2 YNNKEL (reference sequence). The CDR3: CASSQDRPGSRSGYTF. CDR3 DNA sequence: TGTGCCAGCAGCCAAGATAGGCCAGGGTCTCGCTCGGGCTACACCTTC.

This chain uses TRBV30 with TRBJ2-4; 8 positions agree with TRBD2. Trimming at V came to 1 base and at J to 4 bases, leaving 6 bases not matched to a gene. The CDR3 is made up of 15 amino acids. Germline CDR1 GTSNPN, CDR2 SVGIG (reference sequence). In DNA form, the CDR3 reads TGTGCCTGGAGTGCCGGGGGGGCCTGGAAAAACATTCAGTACTTC. This encodes CAWSAGGAWKNIQYF.

The rearrangement uses TRBV25-1 and TRBJ2-2; D is unclear. Trimming stripped 2 bases from V and 3 bases from J, with 10 bases between. The CDR3 totals 15 residues. Germline V CDR1 and CDR2: MGHDK, SYGVNS. This CDR3 is CASSEESHYTGELFF. Written as DNA, the CDR3 is TGTGCCAGCAGTGAAGAGTCGCATTACACCGGGGAGCTGTTTTTT.

The chain has TRBV5-1 and TRBJ2-7; 9 bases fit TRBD1. The length of the CDR3 is 14 residues. Per the germline V gene, CDR1 is SGHRS and CDR2 is YFSETQ. The ends lost 4 bases at V and 3 bases at J; junction bases unmatched: 5. The CDR3 sequence: CASSAGQGFYEQYF. CDR3 sequence (DNA): TGCGCCAGCAGCGCGGGACAGGGTTTCTACGAGCAGTACTTC.

The V call is TRBV28, the J call TRBJ1-2; TRBD1 matches at 10 bases. The germline gives CDR1 MDHEN, CDR2 SYDVKM. The V gene end was trimmed by 5 bases and the J gene end by 4 bases; junction bases not matched to a gene: 4. CDR3 length: 14 amino acids. In nucleotides, the CDR3 is TGTGCCAGCAGTCGAAGACAGGGGGCCTATGGCTACACCTTC. The encoded protein is CASSRRQGAYGYTF.

CDR3 sequence: CASEGANTQYF. In DNA form, the CDR3 reads TGTGCCAGCGAGGGGGCTAATACGCAGTATTTT. The chain combines TRBV6-5 with TRBJ2-3; TRBD1 agrees at 7 bases. CDR1 is MNHEY, CDR2 SVGAGI, per germline. This CDR3 spans 11 amino acids. J lost 7 bases, V lost 8 bases, and 3 bases had no gene match.

This clone was seen just once. The chain couples TRBV7-2 to TRBJ2-4; D is perhaps TRBD1 (6 bases). The germline V and J ends were trimmed by 1 base and 1 base, with 11 bases remaining between them. The CDR3 has 16 amino acids. Germline assignment: CDR1 SGHTA and CDR2 FQGNSA. CDR3 amino acids: CASSLGSQGAKNIQYF. CDR3 bases: TGTGCCAGCAGCTTAGGGTCGCAGGGGGCCAAAAACATTCAGTACTTC.

This rearrangement joins TRBV4-2 to TRBJ1-3; TRBD1 might be the D (5 bases). With 0 bases removed from V and 4 bases from J, the gap between germline ends came to 16 bases. Germline V gene data show CDR1 as LGHNA and CDR2 as YNFKEQ. The CDR3 is 17 residues long. Here the CDR3 reads CASSQDRERGGGNTIYF. DNA for the CDR3: TGTGCCAGCAGCCAAGATCGAGAGAGGGGAGGCGGAAACACCATATATTTT.

This clone appeared a single time. The chain uses TRBV19 and TRBJ2-7, with TRBD1 matching over 7 bases. CDR3 length: 13 amino acids. CDR1 and CDR2 (germline): LNHDA, SQIVND (reference sequence). The ends lost 4 bases at V and 2 bases at J; junction bases unmatched: 2. The CDR3 loop reads CASSRGQTYEQYF. In nucleotides, the CDR3 is TGTGCCAGTAGTAGGGGACAGACCTACGAGCAGTACTTC.

This sequence joins TRBV29-1 and TRBJ2-3; D not resolved. The V gene lost 2 bases and the J gene lost 5 bases, with 8 bases spanning the gap. CDR1 and CDR2 from the germline V gene are SQVTM and ANQGSEA. CDR3 size: 12 residues. The CDR3 here is CSVETLRDTQYF. The CDR3 coding sequence is TGCAGCGTTGAAACTTTGCGAGATACGCAGTATTTT.

The chain has TRBV12-3 or TRBV12-4 and TRBJ1-3; D remains ambiguous. The CDR3 length is 13 residues. V was cut by 6 bases and J by 2 bases, with 8 bases left in between. CDR3: CASRKLAGNTIYF. CDR3 nucleotides: TGTGCCAGCAGGAAGCTCGCTGGAAACACCATATATTTT.

The V and J genes are TRBV18 and TRBJ1-5; 7 bases map to TRBD1. Unmatched junction bases numbered 10, after V lost 4 bases and J lost 7 bases. Germline-derived CDR1 and CDR2 are KGHSH and LQKENI. The CDR3 loop spans 15 amino acids. The CDR3 DNA is TGTGCCAGCTCACTCACAGGGGATGCGGGCCAGCCCCAGCATTTT. Its translation is CASSLTGDAGQPQHF.

Only a few counts were recorded for this clone. Other DNA sequences in this sample translate to the same CDR3. Here the CDR3 reads CASSLTSGSTDTQYF. The DNA for the CDR3 is TGCGCCAGCAGCTTGACTAGCGGAAGCACAGATACGCAGTATTTT. The chain has TRBV5-1 and TRBJ2-3, with 8 bases aligning to TRBD2. CDR1 SGHRS and CDR2 YFSETQ come from the germline V gene. With 1 base clipped from V and 0 bases from J, the junction kept 1 base outside the gene matches. The CDR3 totals 15 residues. Based on the CDR3 plus reference TRBV5-1 and TRBJ2-3, the full variable domain is KAGVTQTPRYLIKTRGQQVTLSCSPISGHRSVSWYQQTPGQGLQFLFEYFSETQRNKGNFPGRFSGRQFSNSRSEMNVSTLELGDSALYLCASSLTSGSTDTQYFGPGTRLTVL.

The CDR3 sequence: CASSVRRGNTDTQYF. In nucleotides, the CDR3 is TGTGCCAGCAGCGTTCGGCGGGGGAACACAGATACGCAGTATTTT. The genes are TRBV9 and TRBJ2-3; 7 bases agree with TRBD2. The V and J ends lost 2 bases and 2 bases, in that order; junction bases with no gene match: 5. Germline-derived CDR1 and CDR2 are SGDLS and YYNGEE. This CDR3 has 15 residues.

This chain joins TRBV29-1 and TRBJ1-1, with D possibly TRBD1 on 6 matching bases. V was clipped by 6 bases and J by 5 bases, with 28 bases between them. The CDR3 loop spans 17 amino acids. Germline lookup yields CDR1 SQVTM and CDR2 ANQGSEA. This CDR3 is CSVYPWGQGSGGTEAFF. The CDR3 DNA reads as TGCAGCGTGTATCCATGGGGCCAGGGGAGTGGAGGTACTGAAGCTTTCTTT.

V and J are TRBV6-5 and TRBJ1-2; a weak D match, TRBD1 (5 bases). Looked up from germline, CDR1 is MNHEY and CDR2 is SVGAGI. The CDR3 covers 13 residues. V lost 8 bases, J lost 8 bases, and 18 bases lay in between. The CDR3 DNA reads as TGTGCCAGCGCACAGGCCGTTCATAAGGGCTACACCTTC. Translated, it gives CASAQAVHKGYTF.

The chain uses TRBV3-1 (or the pseudogene TRBV3-2) and TRBJ1-6, with a tentative D call TRBD1 (6 bases). The CDR3 is 14 amino acids. V lost 4 bases and J lost 7, with 11 bases in between. Germline-derived CDR1 and CDR2 are LGHDT and YNNKEL (reference sequence). The CDR3 region is CASSRQVPNSPLHF. In nucleotides, the CDR3 is TGTGCCAGCAGCCGACAGGTACCAAATTCACCCCTCCACTTT.

The chain combines TRBV6-2 or TRBV6-3 with TRBJ2-7, with 11 bases matching TRBD2. Germline values: CDR1 MNHEY, CDR2 SVGEGT. CDR3 size: 14 residues. V lost 6 bases to trimming and J lost 2 bases; unmatched junction nucleotides: 3. CDR3 protein: CASSLLAGAYEQYF. CDR3 sequence (DNA): TGTGCCAGCAGCCTACTAGCGGGAGCCTACGAGCAGTACTTC.

This clone has a single count. This CDR3 reads CASSDQGALNNSPLHF. The CDR3 bases are TGTGCCAGCAGTGATCAGGGGGCGCTGAATAATTCACCCCTCCACTTT. The chain uses TRBV25-1 and TRBJ1-6; the match to TRBD1 covers 8 bases. This CDR3 comprises 16 residues. CDR1 is MGHDK and CDR2 is SYGVNS in the germline V gene. V shed 3 bases, J shed 5 bases, and the junction held 6 bases outside the gene matches.

The rearrangement joins TRBV5-1 to TRBJ1-5; D gene ambiguous. V was cut by 4 bases and J by 3 bases, with 14 bases left in between. The CDR3 is 15 amino acids. Germline CDR1 and CDR2: SGHRS and YFSETQ. In DNA form, the CDR3 reads TGCGCCAGCAGCGCGGGGATCGCAGACAATCAGCCCCAGCATTTT. It translates to CASSAGIADNQPQHF.

This chain joins TRBV5-6 and TRBJ2-5, with TRBD2 identical over 8 bases. This CDR3 has 16 amino acids. V was pared by 4 bases and J by 4 bases, with 12 bases of the junction left unmatched. Germline assignment: CDR1 SGHDT and CDR2 YYEEEE. The CDR3 sequence is CASSPRSGGNRETQYF. The CDR3 bases are TGTGCCAGCAGCCCCCGAAGCGGGGGAAATCGAGAGACCCAGTACTTC. The variable domain in full, with the rest retrieved from reference TRBV5-6 and TRBJ2-5, is DAGVTQSPTHLIKTRGQQVTLRCSPKSGHDTVSWYQQALGQGPQFIFQYYEEEERQRGNFPDRFSGHQFPNYSSELNVNALLLGDSALYLCASSPRSGGNRETQYFGPGTRLLVL.

As for this clone: This specimen includes other DNA sequences encoding the same CDR3. The chain uses TRBV18 and TRBJ2-5; weak D call: TRBD1 (5 bases). The CDR3 contains 12 residues. Germline CDR1 is KGHSH and CDR2 is LQKENI. The germline V and J ends were trimmed by 3 bases and 3 bases, with 5 bases remaining between them. The CDR3 region has the DNA TGTGCCAGCTCACCCAGGGAAGAGACCCAGTACTTC. This gives the protein CASSPREETQYF.

V is TRBV29-1 and J is TRBJ1-2; D gene unclear. This CDR3 comprises 12 residues. Germline values: CDR1 SQVTM, CDR2 ANQGSEA. Trimming stripped 2 bases from V and 4 bases from J, with 8 bases between. CDR3 nucleotide sequence: TGCAGCGTTGAAACGGGGTTCTATGGCTACACCTTC. Protein product: CSVETGFYGYTF.

The CDR3 sequence: CASSSGQNNEKLFF. The DNA for the CDR3 is TGTGCCAGCAGCTCGGGACAGAACAATGAAAAACTGTTTTTT. The gene calls are TRBV5-5 and TRBJ1-4, with TRBD1 matching over 7 bases. The germline gives CDR1 SGHKS, CDR2 YYEKEE (reference sequence). The CDR3 has 14 amino acids. V trimming: 3 bases; J trimming: 5 bases; junction bases outside the gene matches: 4.

This chain links TRBV7-3 with TRBJ2-3; 10 bases match TRBD1. This CDR3 has 15 amino acids. Per the germline V gene, CDR1 is SGHTA and CDR2 is FQGTGA. J was trimmed by 3 bases and V by 5 bases; bases with no gene match: 5. The CDR3 coding sequence is TGTGCCAGCAGCGTTGGGACAGGGGAAACAGATACGCAGTATTTT. Translating gives CASSVGTGETDTQYF.

The chain joins TRBV20-1 to TRBJ2-7; 7 bases fit TRBD2. V lost 7 bases to trimming and J lost 2 bases; unmatched junction nucleotides: 2. In germline, CDR1 is DFQATT, CDR2 SNEGSKA (reference sequence). The CDR3 runs to 11 residues. The CDR3 DNA follows: TGCAGTGTTGCGGGGGCCTACGAGCAGTACTTC. As protein: CSVAGAYEQYF.

In its sample, this clone was seen a few times. Relative to the germline gene, one junction end is altered; a read error may explain this. The chain has TRBV18 and TRBJ2-1; D gene uncertain. The CDR3 extends over 16 amino acids. Germline CDR1 is KGHSH and CDR2 is LQKENI. The CDR3 protein is CASSESRTGPSLTTLF. Written as DNA, the CDR3 is TGTGCCAGCTCAGAGTCTCGCACGGGTCCCTCCCTTACTACGCTCTTC.